A single T cell receptor beta chain is shown here with its context. Its matching antigen is unknown. CDR3 length equals 12 residues. With 2 bases removed from V and 4 bases from J, the gap between germline ends came to 6 bases. Per the germline V gene, CDR1 is MNHNY and CDR2 is SVGAGI (reference sequence). The record originates from a study of blood T cell dynamics during melanoma immunotherapy. Study-wide results and caveats: Clones driving repertoire changes may be melanoma-specific or general immune activation.

As to time point: week 3, after first cycle of checkpoint inhibitor. Samples come from before therapy and from week 3 after the first blockade cycle. Using immunoSEQ multiplex PCR, the repertoire was profiled, and TCRdb retains in-frame clones only, with some absent. The table lists some 15,000 clones, around 90% of them singletons, with less than 0.2% in the top ten. The source material was effector memory CD8+ T cells from blood, sampled from a patient treated with checkpoint blockade. The receptor comes from a human donor with melanoma. This chain uses TRBV6-6 with TRBJ2-7; D not certain. The CDR3 DNA reads TGTGCCAGCAGTTACGCCGGGTACGAGCAGTACTTC. Its translation: CASSYAGYEQYF.